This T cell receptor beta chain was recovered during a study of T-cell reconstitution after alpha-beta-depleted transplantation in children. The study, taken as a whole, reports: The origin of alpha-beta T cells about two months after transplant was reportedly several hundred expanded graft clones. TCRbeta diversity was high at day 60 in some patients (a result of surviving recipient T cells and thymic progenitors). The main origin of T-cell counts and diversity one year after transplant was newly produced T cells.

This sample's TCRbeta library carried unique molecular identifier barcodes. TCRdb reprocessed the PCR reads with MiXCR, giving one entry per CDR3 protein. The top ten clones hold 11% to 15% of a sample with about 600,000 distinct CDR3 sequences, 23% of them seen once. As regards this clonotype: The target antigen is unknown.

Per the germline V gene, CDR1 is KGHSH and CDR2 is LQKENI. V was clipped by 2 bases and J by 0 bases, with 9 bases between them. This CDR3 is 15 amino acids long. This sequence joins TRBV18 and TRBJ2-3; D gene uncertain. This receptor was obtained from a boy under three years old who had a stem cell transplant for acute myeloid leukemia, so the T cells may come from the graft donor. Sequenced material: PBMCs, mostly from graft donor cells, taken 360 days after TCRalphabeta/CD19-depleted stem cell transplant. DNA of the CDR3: TGTGCCAGCTCACCAGTGTACACAAGCACAGATACGCAGTATTTT. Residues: CASSPVYTSTDTQYF.